The TCR beta chain under discussion was sequenced for a study of cytomegalovirus exposure and HLA in healthy donors. Overall study findings and caveats: According to reports, the classifier identified cytomegalovirus status with high specificity and sensitivity. Another analysis was done later, and it associated 16,951 TCR beta sequences with HLA alleles at 0.05 false discovery rate. TCR beta V- and J-gene trimming, according to a later analysis, was linked to a missense DCLRE1C variant.

V dropped 3 bases and J dropped 7; count of bases not matched to a gene: 11. Germline CDR1 reads LNHDA; CDR2 reads SQIVND (reference sequence). This CDR3 is built from 16 residues. With regard to this clone: The antigen is undetermined.

The PCR ran on 60 Vbeta and 13 Jbeta primers. Some clones are missing from TCRdb's copy, which holds only in-frame ones; the method was immunoSEQ multiplex PCR. The sample carries 150,000 or so clones, approximately 82% recorded once. The sequencing sample was made of PBMCs. The gene calls are TRBV19 and TRBJ2-2; 7 nucleotides align to TRBD1. The source is a man aged 18 to 30 in good health and CMV-seropositive. CDR3 nucleotides: TGTGCCAGTAGTATTTCCCTGAGACAGGGCGACGGGGAGCTGTTTTTT. This gives the protein CASSISLRQGDGELFF.